This entry describes one T cell receptor beta chain. Its antigen is not identified. UMIs bearing a 6-nucleotide sample barcode were added through template switching. TCRdb reprocessed the 5' RACE reads, keeping one entry per CDR3 protein, no DNA. The listing contains over 150,000 distinct CDR3 sequences. Per the germline V gene, CDR1 is SGHTA and CDR2 is FQGTGA. The CDR3 runs to 14 residues. The record originates from a study of monozygotic twins with inflammatory bowel disease. Findings and caveats of the study: T cell subtypes were not distinguishable in this analysis. Among IBD patients, fewer clonotypes were shared with others than among healthy twins, especially with disease activity.

The V call is TRBV7-3, the J call TRBJ2-1. The sequence derives from a human donor with ulcerative colitis or Crohn's disease, or a healthy co-twin of an affected twin (not recorded which). The sequencing input was blood. This chain's CDR3 is CASSFMGVYNEQFF.